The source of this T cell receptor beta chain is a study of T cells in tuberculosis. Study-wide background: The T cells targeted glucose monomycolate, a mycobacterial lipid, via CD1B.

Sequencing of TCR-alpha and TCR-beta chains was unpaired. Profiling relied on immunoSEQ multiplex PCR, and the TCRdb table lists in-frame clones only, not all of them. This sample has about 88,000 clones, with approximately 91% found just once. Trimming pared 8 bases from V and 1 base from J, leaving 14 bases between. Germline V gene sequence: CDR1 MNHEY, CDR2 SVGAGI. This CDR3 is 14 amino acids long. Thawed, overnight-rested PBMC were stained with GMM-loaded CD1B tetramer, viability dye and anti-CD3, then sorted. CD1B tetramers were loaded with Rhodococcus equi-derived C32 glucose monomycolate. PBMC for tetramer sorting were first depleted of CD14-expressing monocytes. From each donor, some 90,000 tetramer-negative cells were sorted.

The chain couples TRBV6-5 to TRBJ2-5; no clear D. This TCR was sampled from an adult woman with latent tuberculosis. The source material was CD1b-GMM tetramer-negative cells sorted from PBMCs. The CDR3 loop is CASRRKLVQETQYF. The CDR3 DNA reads TGTGCCAGCCGCCGAAAACTCGTCCAAGAGACCCAGTACTTC.